This T cell receptor beta chain came from a study of shared clonotypes between healthy human individuals. Clones were sequenced by immunoSEQ multiplex PCR, and TCRdb holds only the in-frame ones, with some missing. The sample carries about 2.1 million clones, roughly 95% recorded once. Selected positively for CCR7 and CD45RO-negative, naive CD8 cells excluded terminally differentiated effector memory CD45RA+ cells. In germline, CDR1 is SGHAT, CDR2 FQNNGV. This CDR3 has 17 residues. Trimming removed 6 bases from V and 2 bases from J; junction bases left unmatched: 13. Sequenced: naive CD8+ T cells from PBMCs. The J gene is TRBJ2-1, the V gene TRBV11-2, with 7 bases matching TRBD2. The receptor was isolated from a man aged 18 to 29 in good health. Some clones in this sample may be carry-over from other donors' samples. CDR3 loop: CASRLSQRERTYNEQFF. CDR3 coding DNA: TGTGCCAGCAGACTCAGCCAGCGGGAAAGGACCTACAATGAGCAGTTCTTC.